The sequence of this T cell receptor beta chain was determined in a study of glioma-infiltrating T cells. This clonotype was seen only a few times. As yet, its antigen is unknown. The iRepertoire nested amplicon-rescue multiplex PCR amplified TCR alpha and beta CDR3s from RNA. MiXCR was run by TCRdb on the multiplex PCR reads, yielding one entry per CDR3 protein. The sample yields about 140,000 distinct CDR3 sequences, 35% to 50% seen once. Points from the study as a whole: Tissue and blood shared very few CDR3 sequences.

This clonotype was obtained from a human donor with low-grade glioma or glioblastoma, undergoing nonglioma brain surgery, or in good health (not recorded which). Material for sequencing was glioma tissue, nonneoplastic brain tissue, or PBMCs (not recorded which).

CDR3 sequence: CASSLQGTGELFF. CDR3 DNA: TGTGCCAGTAGTCTACAGGGCACCGGGGAGCTGTTTTTT. The chain joins TRBV19 to TRBJ2-2; possibly TRBD1 for D (6 bases). The V end lost 5 bases, the J end lost 4 bases, and 8 bases lay between the germline ends. In germline, CDR1 is LNHDA, CDR2 SQIVND (reference sequence). This CDR3 comprises 13 residues.